Listed below are T cell receptor beta chains from one sample, sequenced in a study of blood T cell repertoires in COVID-19. Here immunoSEQ multiplex PCR was the method, and the copy in TCRdb shows in-frame clones only, minus some. Of under 250,000 clones detected, 89% appear once; the ten largest clones hold about 6.5%. Sequencing was done on a sample of peripheral blood. These receptor sequences come from a man in his 60s who had recovered from COVID-19. CDR3s include the opening cysteine and the closing phenylalanine or tryptophan. The order of the fields is clone size, V gene, J gene, D gene, CDR3 DNA, CDR3 protein. D genes are given only for firm matches. The listing skips clone size in some rows; elsewhere it reads once, few, many or a size class.

.	TRBV28	TRBJ1-5	.	TGTGCCAGCAGTTTAGTCCGGTTCGCCGCTTATAGCAATCAGCCCCAGCATTTT	CASSLVRFAAYSNQPQHF
.	TRBV7-9	TRBJ1-4	.	TGTGCCAGCAGCCCCGGGACTCAGAGGAGGGAAAAACTGTTTTTT	CASSPGTQRREKLFF
once	TRBV7-8	TRBJ2-1	TRBD2	TGTGCCAGCAGCCTAGCGAGCGGGAGTTCCAATGAGCAGTTCTTC	CASSLASGSSNEQFF
few	TRBV19	TRBJ1-2	.	TGTGCCAGTAGTATAGCCTACCTGGGTGAGCGTGGCTACACCTTC	CASSIAYLGERGYTF
.	TRBV11-3	TRBJ2-1	TRBD1	TGTGCCAGCAGCTCCACAGGGGGCAATGAGCAGTTCTTC	CASSSTGGNEQFF
.	TRBV19	TRBJ1-2	TRBD1	TGTGCCAGTAGTAGCCAGGACAGGTTGCCTACTAACTATGGCTACACCTTC	CASSSQDRLPTNYGYTF
.	TRBV7-9	TRBJ1-2	TRBD1	TGTGCCAGCAGCGTAACCGGGACAGATACTTATGGCTACACCTTC	CASSVTGTDTYGYTF
.	TRBV2	TRBJ1-5	TRBD1	TGTGCCAGCAGTCGACAGGGGAATCAGCCCCAGCATTTT	CASSRQGNQPQHF
.	TRBV12-2	TRBJ2-2	.	TGTGCAAGTCCCCGCGACAGGGGGATGAATTGCACCGGGGAGCTGTTTTTT	CASPRDRGMNCTGELFF
.	TRBV5-1	TRBJ2-3	.	TGCGCCAGCAGCCCCCGACCCGGGAGCACAGATACGCAGTATTTT	CASSPRPGSTDTQYF
.	TRBV5-1	TRBJ2-7	TRBD2	TGCGCCAGCAGCTTGGACTATAGCGGGGGACCTTACGAGCAGTACTTC	CASSLDYSGGPYEQYF
.	TRBV7-3	TRBJ2-1	.	TGTGCCAGCAGCTTGGGGCTGCGTAACAATGAGCAGTTCTTC	CASSLGLRNNEQFF
.	TRBV15	TRBJ2-5	TRBD2	TGTGCCACCAGCAGAGATTCCGGACTAGGGACCCAGTACTTC	CATSRDSGLGTQYF
.	TRBV4-1	TRBJ2-5	TRBD2	TGCGCCAGCAGCCGGGGACTAGCGGGCGCCCAAGAGACCCAGTACTTC	CASSRGLAGAQETQYF
.	TRBV6-6	TRBJ2-3	.	TGTGCCAGCACCGGACAGTCAGATACGCAGTATTTT	CASTGQSDTQYF
.	TRBV14	TRBJ1-6	TRBD1	TGTGCCAGCAGCATCGGACAGGGGAATTCACCCCTCCACTTT	CASSIGQGNSPLHF
.	TRBV18	TRBJ2-3	.	TGTGCCAGCTCACCATCGGGACTCACCACAGATACGCAGTATTTT	CASSPSGLTTDTQYF
.	TRBV27	TRBJ1-1	.	TGTGCCAGCAGTAGAACAGACCTTATGAACACTGAAGCTTTCTTT	CASSRTDLMNTEAFF
.	TRBV29-1	TRBJ2-3	.	TGCAGCGTTCCGCTTAGTAAGACAGATACGCAGTATTTT	CSVPLSKTDTQYF
.	TRBV12-3/TRBV12-4	TRBJ2-7	.	TGTGCCAGCAGCTATTCCTACGAGCAGTACTTC	CASSYSYEQYF